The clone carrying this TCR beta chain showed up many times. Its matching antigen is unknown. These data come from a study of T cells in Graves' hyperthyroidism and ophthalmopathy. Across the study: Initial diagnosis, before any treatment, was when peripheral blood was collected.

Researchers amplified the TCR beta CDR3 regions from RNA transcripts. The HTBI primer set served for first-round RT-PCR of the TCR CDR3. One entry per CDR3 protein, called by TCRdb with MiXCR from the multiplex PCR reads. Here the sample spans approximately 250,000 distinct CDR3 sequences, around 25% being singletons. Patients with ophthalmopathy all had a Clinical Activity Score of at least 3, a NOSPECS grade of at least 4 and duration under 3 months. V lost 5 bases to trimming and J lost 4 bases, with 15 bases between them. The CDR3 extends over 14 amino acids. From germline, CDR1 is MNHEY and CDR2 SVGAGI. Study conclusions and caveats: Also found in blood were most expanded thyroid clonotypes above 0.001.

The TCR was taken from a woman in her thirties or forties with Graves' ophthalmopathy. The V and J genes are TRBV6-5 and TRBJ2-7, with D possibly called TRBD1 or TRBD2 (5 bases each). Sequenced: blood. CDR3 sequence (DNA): TGTGCCAGCAGTCCAATGGGACGTCCTTACGAGCAGTACTTC. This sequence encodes CASSPMGRPYEQYF.